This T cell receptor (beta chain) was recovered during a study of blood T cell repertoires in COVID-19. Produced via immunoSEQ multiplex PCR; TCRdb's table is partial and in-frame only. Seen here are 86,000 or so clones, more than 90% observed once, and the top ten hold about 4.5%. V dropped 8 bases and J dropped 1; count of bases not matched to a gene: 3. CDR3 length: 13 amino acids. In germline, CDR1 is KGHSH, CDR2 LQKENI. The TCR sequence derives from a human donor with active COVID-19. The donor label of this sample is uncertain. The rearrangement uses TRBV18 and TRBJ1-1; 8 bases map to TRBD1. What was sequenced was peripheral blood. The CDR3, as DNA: TGTGCCAGCGATGACAGGGGGAACACTGAAGCTTTCTTT. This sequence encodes CASDDRGNTEAFF.